This is a list of T cell receptor beta chains from one sample in a study of patients and donors after allogeneic stem cell transplantation. From the RT-PCR reads, TCRdb called clonotypes with MiXCR, one entry per CDR3 protein. The sample lists 160,000 or so distinct CDR3 sequences, approximately 25% occurring once. The sequenced sample consisted of blood, either unsorted or a sorted T cell fraction (not recorded which). The receptors stem from a human donor who was either an allogeneic HSCT recipient or a stem cell or donor lymphocyte infusion donor (not recorded which). It is not recorded whose cells these are; they may come from a transplant donor. CDR3s include the opening cysteine and the closing phenylalanine or tryptophan. The order of the fields is V gene, D gene, J gene, clone size, CDR3 DNA, CDR3 protein. The D gene is left open where the match is weak. Clone size is not always given. Where it is, it says once, few, many or a class for expanded clones.

>TRBV28|TRBD2|TRBJ2-2|NA
TGTGCCAGCGGGCCTCTAGCGGGGGACACCGGGGAGCTGTTTTTT
CASGPLAGDTGELFF
>TRBV29-1|NA|TRBJ1-1|NA
TGCAGCGTTGCTAAGGGGTGGTGGACTGAAGCTTTCTTT
CSVAKGWWTEAFF
>TRBV7-2|NA|TRBJ2-1|few
TGTGCCAGCAGCCCCGGAGGGGCATTCTACAATGAGCAGTTCTTC
CASSPGGAFYNEQFF
>TRBV12-3/TRBV12-4|TRBD1|TRBJ2-3|few
TGTGCCAGCAGTTTAAGGACAGGGCCGCAGTATTTT
CASSLRTGPQYF
>TRBV12-3/TRBV12-4|NA|TRBJ2-3|few
TGTGCCAGCACCAACCTCCATCTCGGGGATAGTAGGCCAGATACGCAGTATTTT
CASTNLHLGDSRPDTQYF
>TRBV29-1|NA|TRBJ2-1|NA
TGCAGCGTTGGACGGTTGGAATGGAAATACAATGAGCAGTTCTTC
CSVGRLEWKYNEQFF
>TRBV29-1|NA|TRBJ2-3|NA
TGCAGCGTTGCGGGGGCAGATACGCAGTATTTT
CSVAGADTQYF
>TRBV6-2/TRBV6-3|TRBD1|TRBJ1-2|NA
TGTGCCAGCAGTTACGTCGCAGGGGGTCGTGGCTACACCTTC
CASSYVAGGRGYTF
>TRBV2|NA|TRBJ2-3|once
TGTGCCAGCAGCCAACTAAGTATAGGATCCGATACGCAGTATTTT
CASSQLSIGSDTQYF
>TRBV29-1|NA|TRBJ2-1|few
TGCAGCGTTGTCTTAACCCCTTATGCCAATGAGCAGTTCTTC
CSVVLTPYANEQFF
>TRBV5-1|NA|TRBJ1-6|few
TGCGCCAGTGGACAGAACTATAATTCACCCCTCCACTTT
CASGQNYNSPLHF
>TRBV7-8|TRBD1|TRBJ2-5|few
TGTGCCAGCAGCTTAGAAGACAGGGGGTTGGAGACCCAGTACTTC
CASSLEDRGLETQYF
>TRBV6-5|TRBD1|TRBJ2-2|few
TGTGCCAGCAGGATGGACAGGGTGAACACCGGGGAGCTGTTTTTT
CASRMDRVNTGELFF
>TRBV25-1|NA|TRBJ1-2|few
TGTGCCAGCAGTCATGGCGCCCATAACTATGGCTACACCTTC
CASSHGAHNYGYTF
>TRBV12-5|NA|TRBJ2-5|NA
TGTGCTAGTGGTTTCCGGGTCCCCCTAGGAGAGACCCAGTACTTC
CASGFRVPLGETQYF
>TRBV12-3/TRBV12-4|TRBD1|TRBJ2-7|few
TGTGCCAGCAGACTCACAGGGGCCTACGAGCAGTACTTC
CASRLTGAYEQYF
>TRBV5-1|TRBD1|TRBJ2-5|NA
TGCGCCAGCAGCTTGTGGTACAACAGGGGAGAGACCCAGTACTTC
CASSLWYNRGETQYF
>TRBV27|NA|TRBJ1-2|NA
TGTGCCAGCAGTTTCGACGGGACACCCGTTAACTATGGCTACACCTTC
CASSFDGTPVNYGYTF
>TRBV20-1|NA|TRBJ1-1|many
TGCAGTGCTATTGTCCCAGTGGGGGGACACACTGAAGCTTTCTTT
CSAIVPVGGHTEAFF
>TRBV25-1|NA|TRBJ2-7|few
TGTGCCAGCAGTGATGACGACGGAAAGCAGTACTTC
CASSDDDGKQYF
>TRBV10-3|NA|TRBJ2-1|NA
TGTGCCATCAGTGGGGGGGGACAGTACAATGAGCAGTTCTTC
CAISGGGQYNEQFF
>TRBV5-1|NA|TRBJ1-1|NA
TGCGCCAGCAGGGACTTTTTGCAGGGGCGCAAAGACACTGAAGCTTTCTTT
CASRDFLQGRKDTEAFF
>TRBV29-1|TRBD2|TRBJ2-5|NA
TGCAGCGTTGTAGAGACTAGCCGGACCCAGTACTTC
CSVVETSRTQYF
>TRBV5-5|NA|TRBJ1-1|NA
TGTGCCAGCAGCCGACACTACGGGGGCCCCACTGAAGCTTTCTTT
CASSRHYGGPTEAFF
>TRBV6-5|TRBD2|TRBJ2-3|few
TGTGCCAGCAGTAAACTAGCGATATACACAGATACGCAGTATTTT
CASSKLAIYTDTQYF
>TRBV5-1|TRBD1|TRBJ1-6|many
TGCGCCAGCAGTCAGGGGGACGATAATTCACCCCTCCACTTT
CASSQGDDNSPLHF
>TRBV12-3/TRBV12-4|TRBD1|TRBJ1-6|NA
TGTGCCAGCAGCCGCCGCCGGGACAGAAATTCACCCCTCCACTTT
CASSRRRDRNSPLHF
>TRBV9|TRBD2|TRBJ2-1|NA
TGTGCCAGCAGCGTCGGGACTAGGGACCCTAGTGAGCAGTTCTTC
CASSVGTRDPSEQFF
>TRBV9|TRBD2|TRBJ2-1|NA
TGTGCCAGCGGTAGAGCGGGGGCTATAAATGAAGCGCAGTTCTTC
CASGRAGAINEAQFF
>TRBV29-1|NA|TRBJ2-3|NA
TGCAGCGTTGAAGGGTCGGGAGGCACAGATACGCAGTATTTT
CSVEGSGGTDTQYF
>TRBV7-9|NA|TRBJ1-1|NA
TGTGCCGGTGCGGTTTTGAACACTGAAGTTTTCTTT
CAGAVLNTEVFF
>TRBV19|TRBD2|TRBJ2-7|NA
TGTGCCAGTAGTGCGTTGCTAGCGGGAGCCCTTCTCTCCGAGCAGTACTTC
CASSALLAGALLSEQYF
>TRBV18|NA|TRBJ2-7|NA
TGTGCCAGCTCACCGGACAGCTCGTTGGAGGAGCAGTACTTC
CASSPDSSLEEQYF
>TRBV9|NA|TRBJ2-3|NA
TGTGCCAGCGGCCCGCATGGGGACTCCAGCACAGATACGCAGTATTTT
CASGPHGDSSTDTQYF
>TRBV27|NA|TRBJ1-1|few
TGTGCCAGCAGCTGGAACGGCTTCGGAGGAGCTTTCTTT
CASSWNGFGGAFF
>TRBV4-1|NA|TRBJ1-1|NA
TGCGCCAGCAGCCAAGTGGCGCAGGGGAACACTGAAGCTTTCTTT
CASSQVAQGNTEAFF
>TRBV12-3/TRBV12-4|NA|TRBJ2-1|NA
TGTGCCAGCAGTTTGGCCCATTACAATGAGCAGTTCTTC
CASSLAHYNEQFF
>TRBV7-9|NA|TRBJ2-7|few
TGTGCCAGCAGCTTAGCTCGACAGTCCTACGAGCAGTACTTC
CASSLARQSYEQYF
>TRBV25-1|NA|TRBJ1-6|many
TGTGCCAGCACCCCACAGGTCGGGAATTCACCCCTCCACTTT
CASTPQVGNSPLHF
>TRBV5-6|NA|TRBJ2-3|few
TGTGCCAGTAAACTAGAGGGAGGCACAGATACGCAGTATTTT
CASKLEGGTDTQYF
>TRBV4-3|NA|TRBJ1-2|few
TGCGCCAGCAGCCATGGGCAGGGTTACTATGGCTACACCTTC
CASSHGQGYYGYTF
>TRBV5-1|TRBD2|TRBJ2-1|NA
TGCGCCAGCAGAGGACTAGCGGGGGGGTTCTCCTACAATGAGCAGTTCTTC
CASRGLAGGFSYNEQFF
>TRBV20-1|NA|TRBJ1-3|few
TGCAGCCCGCGGGCTGGAAACACCATATATTTT
CSPRAGNTIYF
>TRBV12-3/TRBV12-4|NA|TRBJ2-2|NA
TGTGCCAGCAGAGCCGGGGAGCTGTTTTTT
CASRAGELFF
>TRBV5-1|NA|TRBJ1-1|NA
TGCGCCAGCAGCTTGGCGGGGACCGCCGCCCTGGTGAACACTGAAGCTTTCTTT
CASSLAGTAALVNTEAFF
>TRBV20-1|NA|TRBJ2-3|NA
TGCAGTGCTAGAGACCCCTTTGCGGGGCTTCGGGTCGGGCAGTATTTT
CSARDPFAGLRVGQYF
>TRBV7-2|NA|TRBJ1-2|few
TGTGCCAGCAGCCCGGAGGGAAAGGCTAACTATGGCTACACCTTC
CASSPEGKANYGYTF
>TRBV20-1|TRBD2|TRBJ2-3|NA
TGCAGTGCAAGCGGGGGGACCACAGATACGCAGTATTTT
CSASGGTTDTQYF
>TRBV20-1|NA|TRBJ1-6|NA
TGCAGTGCCCCGCCCGGTTCTCTCTCCTATAATTCACCCCTCCACTTT
CSAPPGSLSYNSPLHF
>TRBV7-9|NA|TRBJ2-7|NA
TGTGCCAGCAGCTTAGATGGGGATTCCTACGAGCAGTACTTC
CASSLDGDSYEQYF
>TRBV5-1|NA|TRBJ2-7|few
TGCGCCAGCGGCACCTCCTACGAGCAGTACTTC
CASGTSYEQYF
>TRBV7-2|NA|TRBJ2-1|NA
TGTGCCAGCAGCTTAGAATTAGGGGGGTTGAATGAGCAGTTCTTC
CASSLELGGLNEQFF
>TRBV5-5|TRBD1|TRBJ2-1|NA
TGTGCCAGCAGCATAGAAGGACAGGCGGCCTACAATGAGCAGTTCTTC
CASSIEGQAAYNEQFF
>TRBV4-1|NA|TRBJ2-7|NA
TGCGCCAGCAGCCAAGACCTACAGGGATTCTACGAGCAGTACTTC
CASSQDLQGFYEQYF
>TRBV6-5|NA|TRBJ1-1|NA
TGTGCCAGCAGCTGGTGGGTGGAGGGGGGTGAAGCTTTCTTT
CASSWWVEGGEAFF
>TRBV24-1|NA|TRBJ2-3|NA
TGTGCCACCAGTGATTCCTCCGGGACTTTTCAGCCTGCGCAGTATTTT
CATSDSSGTFQPAQYF
>TRBV5-1|TRBD1|TRBJ2-5|few
TGCGCCAGCAGCCGGACCGGGACAGGGGGTGAGACCCAGTACTTC
CASSRTGTGGETQYF
>TRBV27|TRBD1|TRBJ1-5|few
TGTGCCAGCAGTTTTACAGGGGGTCAGCCCCAGCATTTT
CASSFTGGQPQHF
>TRBV12-3/TRBV12-4|NA|TRBJ1-2|many
TGTGCCAGCAGAACGGCAGGGGCGGTTAACCGTGGCTACACCTTC
CASRTAGAVNRGYTF
>TRBV12-3/TRBV12-4|TRBD2|TRBJ2-1|few
TGTGCCAGCAGTTGGGGGACTAGCTCCTACAATGAGCAGTTCTTC
CASSWGTSSYNEQFF